This T cell receptor beta chain was found in a study of blood T cell repertoires in COVID-19. Overall study context: Specimens from acute and convalescent COVID-19 originated in the United States, Italy and Spain.

This clone has more than one count but fewer than ten. The Seattle patients, enrolled during active infection, were followed longitudinally. Methods used by the authors: It was from reference gene primer amplification that nucleated cell counts were estimated. Profiling relied on immunoSEQ multiplex PCR, and the TCRdb table lists in-frame clones only, not all of them. V, J and clone size derive from that table, while D and trimming were established from the DNA sequence. The profile covers nearly 250,000 clones, with 86% appearing a single time and 5.5% to 6% taken by the ten largest. Germline V gives CDR1 PRHDT, CDR2 FYEKMQ (reference sequence). The V segment lost 3 bases and the J segment 5 bases; nucleotides outside the gene matches: 2. The length of the CDR3 is 15 residues.

The J gene is TRBJ1-6, the V gene TRBV13; 9 bases line up with TRBD1. The sample was peripheral blood. The source of this sequence is a woman at least 80 years old with COVID-19, enrolled during active disease. The CDR3 DNA sequence: TGTGCCAGCAGCTTCGGACAGGGGAATAATTCACCCCTCCACTTT. This codes for CASSFGQGNNSPLHF.